A single sample gave rise to the 15 T cell receptor beta chains below, sequenced in a study of beta chain features in type 1 diabetes. Expressed TCRB transcripts were sequenced, since all the RNA that had been isolated was reverse transcribed. Sequenced by immunoSEQ multiplex PCR; TCRdb stores in-frame clones only, minus some. Seen here are 200,000 to 250,000 clones, 55% to 70% observed once, and the top ten hold approximately 0.05%. The material sequenced was naive CD4+ T cells from blood. The receptors come from a man aged 25-40 years in good health.

The chain carries TRBV1 and TRBJ2-1; TRBD2 reflects the table's D call only, with no check against the DNA. TRBV1 is a known pseudogene. The CDR3 spans 19 residues. CDR3 residues: CTSSQDSFQGASGDNEQFF. CDR3 nucleotides: TGCACCAGCAGCCAAGATTCTTTCCAAGGGGCTAGCGGGGACAATGAGCAGTTCTTC.

V gene TRBV29-1 combines with J gene TRBJ1-1, with D uncertain. Trimming pared 4 bases from V and 3 bases from J, leaving 15 bases between. The CDR3 runs to 14 residues. The germline V gene has CDR1 SQVTM and CDR2 ANQGSEA. The CDR3 spells CSVGPTYRDTEAFF. The CDR3 DNA reads as TGCAGCGTTGGGCCTACTTATCGGGACACTGAAGCTTTCTTT. Full variable domain (remainder filled in from reference TRBV29-1 and TRBJ1-1): SAVISQKPSRDICQRGTSLTIQCQVDSQVTMMFWYRQQPGQSLTLIATANQGSEATYESGFVIDKFPISRPNLTFSTLTVSNMSPEDSSIYLCSVGPTYRDTEAFFGQGTRLTVV.

V is TRBV4-2 and J is TRBJ2-5, with D perhaps matching TRBD1 (6 bases). CDR1 and CDR2 from the germline V gene are LGHNA and YNFKEQ. This CDR3 contains 17 residues. Trimming shortened V by 0 bases and J by 2 bases, and 16 bases separated the two germline ends. CDR3 nucleotides: TGTGCCAGCAGCCAAGATCGGAAGGGGGATACTCAAGAGACCCAGTACTTC. Protein: CASSQDRKGDTQETQYF.

This clone was recorded a few times. This chain links TRBV29-1 with TRBJ2-7, with 10 nucleotides matching TRBD1. The CDR3 consists of 14 residues. The junction had 7 bases not matched to a gene; V was cut back by 1 base and J by 7 bases. Looked up from germline, CDR1 is SQVTM and CDR2 is ANQGSEA. DNA for the CDR3: TGCAGCGTTGAAGGACGACAGGGGGCCGGAGAGCAGTACTTC. This codes for CSVEGRQGAGEQYF.

The chain carries TRBV30 and TRBJ2-3; TRBD2 agrees at 10 bases. The germline V gene encodes CDR1 GTSNPN and CDR2 SVGIG (reference sequence). Trimming cost V 5 bases and J 6 bases; bases outside gene matches: 23. The CDR3 is made up of 19 amino acids. CDR3 loop: CAWSHGTRGLAGEWDTQYF. CDR3 bases: TGTGCCTGGTCTCACGGGACCCGGGGTCTAGCGGGAGAATGGGATACGCAGTATTTT.

The J gene is TRBJ2-5, the V gene TRBV7-9, with D tentatively TRBD2 (6 bases). The germline V gene has CDR1 SEHNR and CDR2 FQNEAQ (reference sequence). Trimming shortened V by 4 bases and J by 8 bases, and 20 bases separated the two germline ends. This CDR3 region has 15 residues. CDR3: CASSYAGTYEGTQYF. Written as DNA, the CDR3 is TGTGCCAGCAGCTATGCTGGGACTTACGAAGGTACCCAGTACTTC.

This rearrangement joins TRBV5-1 to TRBJ2-7; D might be TRBD1 or TRBD2, each matching 6 bases. Germline CDR1 SGHRS, CDR2 YFSETQ. Trimming stripped 2 bases from V and 6 bases from J, with 9 bases between. The CDR3 extends over 12 amino acids. The CDR3 loop is CASSLGGFEQYF. In DNA, the CDR3 is TGCGCCAGCAGCTTAGGGGGGTTCGAGCAGTACTTC.

The gene calls are TRBV2 and TRBJ2-4; the match to TRBD1 covers 9 bases. The CDR3 contains 15 residues. V dropped 3 bases and J dropped 9; count of bases not matched to a gene: 9. CDR1 and CDR2 from the germline V gene are SNHLY and FYNNEI. This chain's CDR3 is CASSDLGQGFSIQYF. The CDR3 region has the DNA TGTGCCAGCAGTGATTTAGGACAGGGGTTCAGCATTCAGTACTTC.

A single count supports this clone. J is TRBJ2-2 and V is TRBV30; D possibly matches TRBD1 or TRBD2 (6 bases each). Germline V gene data show CDR1 as GTSNPN and CDR2 as SVGIG (reference sequence). Between the trimmed V and J ends, which lost 3 bases and 2 bases, there was a span of 13 bases. This CDR3 is built from 15 residues. The CDR3 reads CAWRPGGSNTGELFF. The CDR3 DNA reads as TGTGCCTGGAGGCCCGGGGGCAGTAACACCGGGGAGCTGTTTTTT.

The chain recombines TRBV30 with TRBJ2-6; 7 bases fit TRBD1. Germline values: CDR1 GTSNPN, CDR2 SVGIG (reference sequence). V was clipped by 2 bases and J by 2 bases; unmatched bases: 3. The CDR3 extends over 15 amino acids. The CDR3 bases are TGTGCCTGGAGTCTAGACAGGGCTGGGGCCAACGTCCTGACTTTC. Translating gives CAWSLDRAGANVLTF. Drawing the rest from reference TRBV30 and TRBJ2-6, the complete variable domain is SQTIHQWPATLVQPVGSPLSLECTVEGTSNPNLYWYRQAAGRGLQLLFYSVGIGQISSEVPQNLSASRPQDRQFILSSKKLLLSDSGFYLCAWSLDRAGANVLTFGAGSRLTVL.

This chain links TRBV30 with TRBJ2-7; 7 positions agree with TRBD1. The CDR3 spans 14 residues. V lost 4 bases, J lost 1 base, and 7 bases stayed unmatched. Looked up from germline, CDR1 is GTSNPN and CDR2 is SVGIG (reference sequence). The CDR3 here is CAWKVQGRSYEQYF. In DNA form, the CDR3 reads TGTGCCTGGAAGGTACAGGGGAGATCCTACGAGCAGTACTTC. Together with reference TRBV30 and TRBJ2-7, the CDR3 gives the full variable domain: SQTIHQWPATLVQPVGSPLSLECTVEGTSNPNLYWYRQAAGRGLQLLFYSVGIGQISSEVPQNLSASRPQDRQFILSSKKLLLSDSGFYLCAWKVQGRSYEQYFGPGTRLTVT.

The chain joins TRBV7-2 to TRBJ2-5; 8 nucleotides align to TRBD2. The V segment lost 3 bases and the J segment 1 base; nucleotides outside the gene matches: 10. There are 17 residues in the CDR3. Per germline, CDR1 SGHTA and CDR2 FQGNSA. CDR3 loop: CASSLGPSTSGQETQYF. Here the CDR3 DNA reads TGTGCCAGCAGCTTGGGCCCTTCTACTAGCGGCCAAGAGACCCAGTACTTC.

This clone was counted between two and nine times. The chain has TRBV7-2 and TRBJ2-5, with 7 positions matching TRBD2. The length of the CDR3 is 15 residues. Germline V gene sequence: CDR1 SGHTA, CDR2 FQGNSA. V lost 4 bases, J lost 1 base, and 6 bases stayed unmatched. CDR3 in amino acids: CASSSASGVQETQYF. DNA for the CDR3: TGTGCCAGCAGCTCTGCTAGCGGAGTCCAAGAGACCCAGTACTTC. Based on the CDR3 plus reference TRBV7-2 and TRBJ2-5, the full variable domain is GAGVSQSPSNKVTEKGKDVELRCDPISGHTALYWYRQSLGQGLEFLIYFQGNSAPDKSGLPSDRFSAERTGGSVSTLTIQRTQQEDSAVYLCASSSASGVQETQYFGPGTRLLVL.

This chain uses TRBV6-6 with TRBJ2-1, with D possibly being TRBD1 or TRBD2 (6 bases each). The length of the CDR3 is 16 residues. CDR1 and CDR2 (germline): MNHNY, SVGAGI (reference sequence). The ends were cut back, 6 bases at V and 0 bases at J, with 15 bases in the middle. CDR3 sequence reads: CASSYGGSSSYNEQFF. Written as DNA, the CDR3 is TGTGCCAGCAGCTACGGGGGCAGCAGCTCCTACAATGAGCAGTTCTTC.

This sequence joins TRBV6-6 and TRBJ2-7; 9 bases align to TRBD1. The trim removed 2 bases at V and 2 bases at J, leaving 4 bases unmatched. The CDR3 loop spans 15 amino acids. Germline-derived CDR1 and CDR2 are MNHNY and SVGAGI (reference sequence). The CDR3 region has the DNA TGTGCCAGCAGTTACCCAGGACAGGGGACCTACGAGCAGTACTTC. Translation gives CASSYPGQGTYEQYF.